The rows below give T cell receptor beta chains drawn from one sample of a study of blood T cell repertoires in COVID-19. Clones were read by immunoSEQ multiplex PCR, and TCRdb kept only the in-frame ones, dropping some. The repertoire consists of 140,000 or so clones, with 85% occurring once and the leading ten covering roughly 2.6%. Sequenced sample: peripheral blood. These receptors all come from a human donor with acute or convalescent COVID-19. The donor label of this sample is uncertain. The CDR3 runs from the conserved cysteine through the conserved F or W. The order of the fields is V gene, J gene, D gene, clone size, CDR3 DNA, CDR3 protein. D genes are given only for firm matches. Rows may omit the clone size; those that give it use once, few, many or a size class.

>TRBV6-5|TRBJ1-1|.|.
TGTGCCAGTTGGGAAGGGGAATACTTTGAAGCTTTCTTT
CASWEGEYFEAFF
>TRBV11-2|TRBJ2-3|.|.
TGTGCCAGCAGCTTAGGTAGGAGATCAGATACGCAGTATTTT
CASSLGRRSDTQYF
>TRBV5-6|TRBJ1-4|.|once
TGTGCCAGCAGCCGAACTACAAGCGCTAATGAAAAACTGTTTTTT
CASSRTTSANEKLFF
>TRBV19|TRBJ1-2|.|.
TGTGCCAGTAGTATTCTAGATGGCGGCTACACCTTC
CASSILDGGYTF
>TRBV27|TRBJ1-1|TRBD1|.
TGTGCCAGCAGTCGAGGGACAGGGATGCCCAACACTGAAGCTTTCTTT
CASSRGTGMPNTEAFF
>TRBV2|TRBJ2-2|TRBD2|.
TGTGCCAGCAGTGAGGGACTAGCGTCAAACACCGGGGAGCTGTTTTTT
CASSEGLASNTGELFF
>TRBV6-2/TRBV6-3|TRBJ2-7|.|.
TGTGCCAGCAGTTACTCGAGGGGGAGCCCATCTGGGGAGCAGTACTTC
CASSYSRGSPSGEQYF
>TRBV29-1|TRBJ1-2|TRBD1|few
TGCAGCGGGGGACAGGGAGATTATGGCTACACCTTC
CSGGQGDYGYTF
>TRBV2|TRBJ1-4|.|.
TGTGCCAGCAGTGATAGGGACATTTCTAGACTGTTTTTT
CASSDRDISRLFF
>TRBV4-3|TRBJ1-5|TRBD1|.
TGCGCCAGCAGCTCACTTCGGGACAGCGTCTTTGATCAGCCCCAGCATTTT
CASSSLRDSVFDQPQHF
>TRBV6-2/TRBV6-3|TRBJ1-4|.|.
TGTGCCAGCAGTTACCGAACGGGTTTCGCTAATGAAAAACTGTTTTTT
CASSYRTGFANEKLFF
>TRBV5-6|TRBJ2-5|TRBD2|.
TGTGCCAGCATCACGACAGGACTAGCGGAGACCCAGTACTTC
CASITTGLAETQYF
>TRBV19|TRBJ1-5|.|.
TGTGCCAGTAGTATTTTACAGGGCGCTGGACAGCCCCAGCATTTT
CASSILQGAGQPQHF
>TRBV3-1/TRBV3-2|TRBJ1-2|.|.
TGTGCCAGCAGCCAACTAAGGCGGGAGGGAGGCTACACCTTC
CASSQLRREGGYTF
>TRBV19|TRBJ2-7|.|.
TGTGCCAGTAGTCGAGGGTCCAACTACGAGCAGTACTTC
CASSRGSNYEQYF
>TRBV6-5|TRBJ2-7|.|.
TGTGCCAGCAGAGCCGGGGAAAACTCCTACGAGCAGTACTTC
CASRAGENSYEQYF
>TRBV5-1|TRBJ2-1|.|.
TGCGCCAGCAGCTTTAGCTCCCGGAACAATGAGCAGTTCTTC
CASSFSSRNNEQFF
>TRBV11-2|TRBJ1-3|.|.
TGTGCCAGCAGCCAGTGGGGAGGGGAGAGGTCTGGAAACACCATATATTTT
CASSQWGGERSGNTIYF
>TRBV4-2|TRBJ1-6|.|few
TGTGCCAGCAGCCAAGACCCGGTGGATTCACCCCTCCACTTT
CASSQDPVDSPLHF
>TRBV5-6|TRBJ2-7|TRBD2|many
TGTGCCAGCAGCTTGGGGCCTAGCGGGGGAACCTACGAGCAGTACTTC
CASSLGPSGGTYEQYF
>TRBV7-8|TRBJ2-7|TRBD1|.
TGTGCCAGCAGCTCACGGACAGGGGGTCGGGCCTCCTCCTACGAGCAGTACTTC
CASSSRTGGRASSYEQYF
>TRBV7-9|TRBJ1-2|.|.
TGTGCCAGCAGCCCGCGGACCAGCCGAGGGCTAGGCTACACCTTC
CASSPRTSRGLGYTF
>TRBV19|TRBJ1-3|TRBD1|.
TGTGCCAGTAGGGCAGGGGGCTCTGGAAACACCATATATTTT
CASRAGGSGNTIYF
>TRBV18|TRBJ2-5|TRBD2|.
TGTGCCAGCTCACCCCCAAGCGGGGGGATACAAGAGACCCAGTACTTC
CASSPPSGGIQETQYF
>TRBV6-5|TRBJ1-3|TRBD1|.
TGTGCCAGCAAGGGACAGGGGGTAAACACCATATATTTT
CASKGQGVNTIYF
>TRBV5-1|TRBJ1-6|.|few
TGCGCCAGCAGTTCAGGGTTGGTAGGTTCACCCCTCCACTTT
CASSSGLVGSPLHF
>TRBV4-1|TRBJ2-2|TRBD1|once
TGCGCCAGCAGAAAACACCCATCAGACAGGGGACGTGAAACCGGGGAGCTGTTTTTT
CASRKHPSDRGRETGELFF
>TRBV4-1|TRBJ2-2|.|.
TGCGCCAGCAGCCAAATTGGGCTTCGGCAGATGACGAACACCGGGGAGCTGTTTTTT
CASSQIGLRQMTNTGELFF
>TRBV2|TRBJ2-2|TRBD2|.
TGTGCCAGCGAAGCGGGACCCCCCCCCGGGGAGCTGTTTTTT
CASEAGPPPGELFF
>TRBV7-8|TRBJ2-1|.|.
TGTGCCAGCAGCCTACCCCGGGGGGAGCAGTTCTTC
CASSLPRGEQFF
>TRBV19|TRBJ1-4|.|.
TGTGCCAGTAGTATAGATCGGGTCCGGGGTTTCCCTAATGAAAAACTGTTTTTT
CASSIDRVRGFPNEKLFF
>TRBV2|TRBJ2-5|.|.
TGTGCCAGCAGGGGAGATTACAGAAAAGACCAAGAGACCCAGTACTTC
CASRGDYRKDQETQYF
>TRBV11-3|TRBJ2-2|.|.
TGTGCCAGCAGAGCGGCTGGCGGGGAGCTGTTTTTT
CASRAAGGELFF
>TRBV14|TRBJ2-5|.|once
TGTGCCAGCAGCCACCCCAATAGGGAGGAGACCCAGTACTTC
CASSHPNREETQYF
>TRBV5-5|TRBJ1-1|.|.
TGTGCCAGCAGCTTGAGGACATCAAGGGACACTGAAGCTTTCTTT
CASSLRTSRDTEAFF
>TRBV29-1|TRBJ1-1|.|few
TGCAGCGTTGTCACGGCAGGGGCAAAGTACACTGAAGCTTTCTTT
CSVVTAGAKYTEAFF
>TRBV6-5|TRBJ2-7|TRBD1|.
TGTGCCAGCAGCCGATCCGACAGGGGGGCTTACGAGCAGTACTTC
CASSRSDRGAYEQYF
>TRBV19|TRBJ1-5|.|once
TGTGCCAGTAGTATAGGGGTCCGAGGCGCCAATCAGCCCCAGCATTTT
CASSIGVRGANQPQHF
>TRBV27|TRBJ1-2|TRBD1|.
TGTGCCAGCAGTTTTTCCCGGACAGGGATTAACTATGGCTACACCTTC
CASSFSRTGINYGYTF
>TRBV5-8|TRBJ1-1|.|.
TGTGCCAGCAGCTTGTGGGCAGGGAACACTGAAGCTTTCTTT
CASSLWAGNTEAFF
>TRBV11-2|TRBJ2-1|TRBD2|.
TGTGCCAGCAGCTTGGGACTAGCGTCAGATGAGCAGTTCTTC
CASSLGLASDEQFF
>TRBV7-3|TRBJ2-3|.|many
TGTGCCAGCAGCTTAGAGGGATATACAGATACGCAGTATTTT
CASSLEGYTDTQYF
>TRBV9|TRBJ2-1|TRBD2|.
TGTGCCAGCAGCCCTTCTAGCGGGAGTTACAATGAGCAGTTCTTC
CASSPSSGSYNEQFF